This T cell receptor beta chain was sequenced for a study of blood T cell repertoires in COVID-19. How the authors handled the data: Amplification from reference gene primers served as the basis for estimated nucleated cell counts. Sequencing used immunoSEQ multiplex PCR; TCRdb keeps in-frame clones, though not all of them. The V and J calls and clone size come from that table; D and trimming were worked out from the DNA. The sample has approximately 180,000 clones, approximately 89% seen once; the top ten hold 6.2%. Self-reported history from a screening survey and questionnaire set each donor's cohort. Before being deemed recovered, Cohort 3 donors had two negative PCRs, clearance, or symptom resolution. This clonotype was obtained from a middle-aged man who had recovered from COVID-19. The sequenced sample was PBMCs or T cells enriched from blood (not recorded which).

CDR3: CASRWTANTGELFF. CDR3 nucleotide sequence: TGTGCCAGTCGCTGGACAGCGAACACCGGGGAGCTGTTTTTT. The rearrangement uses TRBV19 and TRBJ2-2; tentative D call: TRBD1 (6 bases). CDR3 length: 14 residues. The germline V gene encodes CDR1 LNHDA and CDR2 SQIVND (reference sequence). V gave up 8 bases and J gave up 0 bases, with 10 bases separating them.